The clone carrying this T cell receptor (beta chain) was counted between two and nine times. CDR3 length equals 17 residues. Germline V gives CDR1 LNHDA, CDR2 SQIVND (reference sequence). Trimming cost V 6 bases and J 2 bases; bases outside gene matches: 11. These data belong to a study of beta chain features in type 1 diabetes. The whole isolated RNA underwent reverse transcription, so sequencing captured expressed TCRB transcripts. TCRdb's table, derived via immunoSEQ multiplex PCR, lists solely in-frame clones and lacks some. The sample contains fewer than 900,000 clones, 15% to 20% of which appear only once.

This TCR was sampled from a woman between 18 and 29 years old in good health. The sample comprised naive CD4+ T cells from blood. The V and J genes are TRBV19 and TRBJ2-5; 11 bases map to TRBD1. CDR3 nucleotides: TGTGCCAGTAGCCTCGGACAGGGGGCTGCGGCTCAAGAGACCCAGTACTTC. It encodes CASSLGQGAAAQETQYF.